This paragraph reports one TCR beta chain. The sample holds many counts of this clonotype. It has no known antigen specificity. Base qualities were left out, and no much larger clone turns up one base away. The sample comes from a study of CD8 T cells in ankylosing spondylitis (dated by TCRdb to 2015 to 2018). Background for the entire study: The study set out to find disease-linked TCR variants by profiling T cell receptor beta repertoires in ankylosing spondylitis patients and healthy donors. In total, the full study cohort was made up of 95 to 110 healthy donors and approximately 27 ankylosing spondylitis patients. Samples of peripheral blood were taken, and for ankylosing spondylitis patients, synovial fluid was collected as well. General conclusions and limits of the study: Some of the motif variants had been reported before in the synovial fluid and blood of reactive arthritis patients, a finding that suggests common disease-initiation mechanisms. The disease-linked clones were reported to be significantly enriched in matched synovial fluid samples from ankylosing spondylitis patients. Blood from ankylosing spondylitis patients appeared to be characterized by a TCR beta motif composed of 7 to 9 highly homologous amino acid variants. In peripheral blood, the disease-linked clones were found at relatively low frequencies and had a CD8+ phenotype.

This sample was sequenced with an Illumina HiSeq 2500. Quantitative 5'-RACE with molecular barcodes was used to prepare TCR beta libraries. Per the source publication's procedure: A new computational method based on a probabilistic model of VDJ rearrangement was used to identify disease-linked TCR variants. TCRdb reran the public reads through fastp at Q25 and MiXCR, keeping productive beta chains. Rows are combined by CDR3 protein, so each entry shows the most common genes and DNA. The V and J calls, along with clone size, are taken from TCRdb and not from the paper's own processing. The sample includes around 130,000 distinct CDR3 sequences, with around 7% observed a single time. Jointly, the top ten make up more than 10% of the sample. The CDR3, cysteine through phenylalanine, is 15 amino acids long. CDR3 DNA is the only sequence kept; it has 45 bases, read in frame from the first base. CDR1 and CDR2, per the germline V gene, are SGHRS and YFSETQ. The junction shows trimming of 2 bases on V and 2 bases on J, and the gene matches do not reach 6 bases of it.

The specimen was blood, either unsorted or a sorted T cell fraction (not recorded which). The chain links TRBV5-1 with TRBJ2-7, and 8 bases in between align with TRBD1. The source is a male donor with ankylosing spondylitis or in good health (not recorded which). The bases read TGCGCCAGCAGCTTCGGACAGGGACCCACCTACGAGCAGTACTTC. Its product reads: CASSFGQGPTYEQYF.